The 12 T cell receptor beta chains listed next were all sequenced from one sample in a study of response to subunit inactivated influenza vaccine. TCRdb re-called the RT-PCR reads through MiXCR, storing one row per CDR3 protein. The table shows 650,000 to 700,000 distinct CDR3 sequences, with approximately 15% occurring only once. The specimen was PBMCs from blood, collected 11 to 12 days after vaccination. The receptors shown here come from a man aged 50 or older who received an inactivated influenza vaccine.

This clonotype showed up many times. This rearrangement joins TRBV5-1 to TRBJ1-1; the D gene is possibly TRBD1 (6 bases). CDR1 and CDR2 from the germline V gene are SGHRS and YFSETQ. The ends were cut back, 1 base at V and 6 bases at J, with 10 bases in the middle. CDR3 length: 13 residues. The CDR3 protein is CASSLKGGPEAFF. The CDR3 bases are TGCGCCAGCAGCTTGAAAGGGGGGCCTGAAGCTTTCTTT.

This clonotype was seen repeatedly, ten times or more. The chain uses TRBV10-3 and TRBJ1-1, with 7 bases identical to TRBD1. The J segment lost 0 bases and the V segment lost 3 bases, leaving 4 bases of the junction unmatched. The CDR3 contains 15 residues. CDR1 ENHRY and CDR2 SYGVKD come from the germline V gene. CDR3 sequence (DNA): TGTGCCATCAGTGACTCGGGACAGATGAACACTGAAGCTTTCTTT. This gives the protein CAISDSGQMNTEAFF.

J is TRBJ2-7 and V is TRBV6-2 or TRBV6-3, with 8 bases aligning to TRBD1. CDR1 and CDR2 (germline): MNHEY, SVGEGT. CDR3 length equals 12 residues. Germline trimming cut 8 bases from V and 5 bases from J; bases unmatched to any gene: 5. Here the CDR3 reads CASGAGGHEQYF. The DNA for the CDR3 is TGTGCCAGCGGAGCAGGGGGCCACGAGCAGTACTTC.

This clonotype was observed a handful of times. The DNA of the CDR3 is TGTGCCAGCAGCTCTGACAGGGGGGAAGATACGCAGTATTTT. Translated, it gives CASSSDRGEDTQYF. This sequence joins TRBV7-9 and TRBJ2-3; 9 nucleotides match TRBD1. This CDR3 contains 14 residues. V lost 4 bases to trimming and J lost 5 bases; unmatched junction nucleotides: 4. Per the germline V gene, CDR1 is SEHNR and CDR2 is FQNEAQ (reference sequence).

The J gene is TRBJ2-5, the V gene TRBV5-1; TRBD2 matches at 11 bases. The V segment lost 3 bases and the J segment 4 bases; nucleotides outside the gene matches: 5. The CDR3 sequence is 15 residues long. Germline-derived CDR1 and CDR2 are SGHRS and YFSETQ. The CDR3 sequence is CASSWAGTSGETQYF. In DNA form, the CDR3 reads TGCGCCAGCAGCTGGGCAGGGACTAGCGGAGAGACCCAGTACTTC.

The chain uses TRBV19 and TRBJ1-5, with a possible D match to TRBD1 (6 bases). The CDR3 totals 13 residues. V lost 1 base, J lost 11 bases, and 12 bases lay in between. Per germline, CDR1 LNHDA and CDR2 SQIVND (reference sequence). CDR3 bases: TGTGCCAGTAGTATAGGCAGGGGAGAGGCCCAGCATTTT. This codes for CASSIGRGEAQHF.

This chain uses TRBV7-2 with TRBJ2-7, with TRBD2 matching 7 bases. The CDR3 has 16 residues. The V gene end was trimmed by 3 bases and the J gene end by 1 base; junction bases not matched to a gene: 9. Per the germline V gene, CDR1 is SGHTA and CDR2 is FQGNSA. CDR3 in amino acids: CASSLKWDYGSYEQYF. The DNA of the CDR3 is TGTGCCAGCAGCTTGAAATGGGACTATGGTTCCTACGAGCAGTACTTC.

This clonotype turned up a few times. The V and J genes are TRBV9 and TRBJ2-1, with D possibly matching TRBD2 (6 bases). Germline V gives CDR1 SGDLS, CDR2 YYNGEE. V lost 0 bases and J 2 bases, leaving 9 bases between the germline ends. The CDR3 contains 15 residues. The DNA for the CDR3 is TGTGCCAGCAGCGTAGTCGGAGGGGCCTACAATGAGCAGTTCTTC. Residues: CASSVVGGAYNEQFF. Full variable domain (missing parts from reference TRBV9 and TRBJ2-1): DSGVTQTPKHLITATGQRVTLRCSPRSGDLSVYWYQQSLDQGLQFLIQYYNGEERAKGNILERFSAQQFPDLHSELNLSSLELGDSALYFCASSVVGGAYNEQFFGPGTRLTVL.

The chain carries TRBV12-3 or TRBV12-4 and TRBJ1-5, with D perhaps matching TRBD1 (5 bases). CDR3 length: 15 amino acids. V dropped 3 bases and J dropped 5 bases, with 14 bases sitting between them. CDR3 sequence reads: CASSFRQGRHQPQHF. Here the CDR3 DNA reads TGTGCCAGCAGTTTTAGGCAGGGCCGTCATCAGCCCCAGCATTTT.

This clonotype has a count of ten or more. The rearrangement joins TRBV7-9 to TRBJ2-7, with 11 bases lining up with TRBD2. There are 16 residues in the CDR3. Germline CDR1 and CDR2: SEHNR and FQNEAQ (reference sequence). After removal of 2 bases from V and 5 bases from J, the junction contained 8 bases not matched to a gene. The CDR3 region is CASSLSLAGAVDEQYF. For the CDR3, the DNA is TGTGCCAGCAGCTTATCACTAGCGGGAGCGGTGGACGAGCAGTACTTC.

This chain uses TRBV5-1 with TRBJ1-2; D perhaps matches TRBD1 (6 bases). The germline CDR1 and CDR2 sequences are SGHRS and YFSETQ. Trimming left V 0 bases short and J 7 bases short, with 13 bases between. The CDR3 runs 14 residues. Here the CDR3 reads CASSLAQGTGGYTF. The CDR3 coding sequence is TGCGCCAGCAGCTTGGCCCAGGGGACTGGTGGCTACACCTTC.

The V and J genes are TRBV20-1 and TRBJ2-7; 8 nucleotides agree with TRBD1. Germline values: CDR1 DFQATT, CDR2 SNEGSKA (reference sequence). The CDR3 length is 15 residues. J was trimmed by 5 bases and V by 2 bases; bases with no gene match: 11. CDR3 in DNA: TGCAGTGCTAGACCATATAGGACAGGGCTCGACGAGCAGTACTTC. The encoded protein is CSARPYRTGLDEQYF.